This T cell receptor beta chain was obtained from a study of vaccination and CD4 T cells after COVID-19. Cultured CD4+ T-cell DNA underwent Oncomine TCR Beta short-read sequencing. TCRdb ran MiXCR on the PCR reads and lists one entry per CDR3 protein. The table shows approximately 15,000 distinct CDR3 sequences, with roughly 28% occurring only once. Comments on this clonotype: Its matching antigen is unknown.

With 4 bases removed from V and 3 bases from J, the gap between germline ends came to 16 bases. This CDR3 is built from 15 residues. The treatment is: roughly 11-day PBMC culture with coronavirus spike peptide pools or control peptides (ViraFEST assay). This clonotype was obtained from a human donor with COVID-19. The chain links TRBV12-3 or TRBV12-4 to TRBJ2-7, with D possibly being TRBD2 (5 bases). Sequenced material: cultured CD4+ T cells from blood. DNA for the CDR3: TGTGCCAGCAGTTATACCGGGAACGCTTACTACGAGCAGTACTTC. Amino acids: CASSYTGNAYYEQYF.